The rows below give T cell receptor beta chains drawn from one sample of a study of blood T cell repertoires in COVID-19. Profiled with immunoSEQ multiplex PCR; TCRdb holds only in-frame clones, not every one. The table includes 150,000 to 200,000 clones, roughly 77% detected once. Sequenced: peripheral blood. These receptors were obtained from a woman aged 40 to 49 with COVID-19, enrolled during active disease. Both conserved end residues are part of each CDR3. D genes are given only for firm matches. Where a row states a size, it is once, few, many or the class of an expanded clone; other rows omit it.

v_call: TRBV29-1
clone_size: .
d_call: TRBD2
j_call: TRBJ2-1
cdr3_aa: CSVAGLAGVGEQFF
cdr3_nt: TGCAGCGTTGCGGGACTAGCGGGGGTGGGTGAGCAGTTCTTC

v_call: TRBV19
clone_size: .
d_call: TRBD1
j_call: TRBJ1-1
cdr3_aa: CASSIQGVGAEAFF
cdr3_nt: TGTGCCAGTAGTATACAGGGGGTGGGGGCTGAAGCTTTCTTT

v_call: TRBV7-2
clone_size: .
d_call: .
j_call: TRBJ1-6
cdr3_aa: CASSLARQGYSPLHF
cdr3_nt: TGTGCCAGCAGCTTAGCGCGGCAGGGATATTCACCCCTCCACTTT

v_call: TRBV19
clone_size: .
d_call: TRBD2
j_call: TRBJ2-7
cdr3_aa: CASRSSGGASEQYF
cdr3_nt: TGTGCCAGTAGGTCTAGCGGGGGGGCCTCTGAGCAGTACTTC

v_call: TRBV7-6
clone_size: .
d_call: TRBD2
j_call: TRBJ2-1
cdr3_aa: CASSLRGGVNNEQFF
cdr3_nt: TGTGCCAGCAGCTTGCGGGGGGGCGTAAACAATGAGCAGTTCTTC

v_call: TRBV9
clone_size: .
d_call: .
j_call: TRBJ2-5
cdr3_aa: CASSVGSRGRVRGETQYF
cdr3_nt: TGTGCCAGCAGCGTAGGTAGCAGGGGAAGGGTTAGGGGAGAGACCCAGTACTTC

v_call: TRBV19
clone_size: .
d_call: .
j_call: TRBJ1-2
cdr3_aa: CASRQNLNYGYTF
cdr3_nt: TGTGCCAGTAGACAGAATCTTAACTATGGCTACACCTTC

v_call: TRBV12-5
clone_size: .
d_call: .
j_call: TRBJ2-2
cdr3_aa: CASGPTGPGELFF
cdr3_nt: TGTGCTAGTGGTCCCACAGGGCCCGGGGAGCTGTTTTTT

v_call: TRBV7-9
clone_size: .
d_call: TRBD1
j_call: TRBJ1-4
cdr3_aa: CASSYGTGKLFF
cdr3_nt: TGTGCCAGCAGCTATGGGACAGGGAAACTGTTTTTT

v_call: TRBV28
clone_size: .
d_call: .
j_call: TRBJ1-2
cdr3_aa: CASSARNYGYTF
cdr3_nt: TGTGCCAGCAGTGCGAGGAACTATGGCTACACCTTC

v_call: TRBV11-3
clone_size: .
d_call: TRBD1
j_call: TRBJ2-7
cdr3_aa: CASSLRDRVDEQYF
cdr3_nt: TGTGCCAGCAGCTTAAGGGACAGGGTCGACGAGCAGTACTTC

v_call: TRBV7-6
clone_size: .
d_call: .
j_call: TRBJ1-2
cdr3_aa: CASSRQPDGGGYGYTF
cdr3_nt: TGTGCCAGCAGCCGACAACCAGACGGGGGGGGCTATGGCTACACCTTC

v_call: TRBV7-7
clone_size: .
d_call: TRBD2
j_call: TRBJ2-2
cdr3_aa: CASSREGLGTGELFF
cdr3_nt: TGTGCCAGCAGCCGGGAGGGGTTGGGCACCGGGGAGCTGTTTTTT

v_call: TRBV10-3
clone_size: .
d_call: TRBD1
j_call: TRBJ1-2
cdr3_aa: CAIDRQGDSGYTF
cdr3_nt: TGTGCCATAGACAGACAGGGCGATAGCGGCTACACCTTC

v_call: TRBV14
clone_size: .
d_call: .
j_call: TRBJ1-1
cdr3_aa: CASSNRVLRDNLINTEAFF
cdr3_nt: TGTGCCAGCAGCAACAGAGTTCTCCGGGACAACCTCATCAACACTGAAGCTTTCTTT

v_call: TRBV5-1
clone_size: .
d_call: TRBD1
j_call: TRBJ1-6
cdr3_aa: CASSLRQGGNSPLHF
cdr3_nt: TGCGCCAGCAGCCTACGACAGGGCGGAAATTCACCCCTCCACTTT

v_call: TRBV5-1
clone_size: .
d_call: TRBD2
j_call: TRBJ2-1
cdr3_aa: CASSPGVGRPSGRSYNEQFF
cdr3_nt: TGCGCCAGCAGCCCTGGGGTGGGCCGGCCTAGCGGACGATCCTACAATGAGCAGTTCTTC

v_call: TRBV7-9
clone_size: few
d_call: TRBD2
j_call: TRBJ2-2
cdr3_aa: CASSLLAANTGELFF
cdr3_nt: TGTGCCAGCAGCTTACTAGCGGCGAACACCGGGGAGCTGTTTTTT

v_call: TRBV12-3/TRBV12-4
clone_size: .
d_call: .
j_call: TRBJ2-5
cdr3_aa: CASSPPISETQYF
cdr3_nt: TGTGCCAGCAGTCCCCCTATATCAGAGACCCAGTACTTC

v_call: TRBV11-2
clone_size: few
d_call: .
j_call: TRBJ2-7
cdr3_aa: CASSSSDLSEQYF
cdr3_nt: TGTGCCAGCAGCTCCTCGGACTTATCCGAGCAGTACTTC

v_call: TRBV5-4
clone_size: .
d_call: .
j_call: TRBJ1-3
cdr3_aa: CASSLGQGNTIYF
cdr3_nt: TGTGCCAGCAGCTTGGGACAGGGAAACACCATATATTTT

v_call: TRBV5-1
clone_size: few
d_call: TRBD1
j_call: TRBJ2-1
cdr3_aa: CASSLERGQVYNEQFF
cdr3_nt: TGCGCCAGCAGCTTGGAGAGGGGACAGGTCTACAATGAGCAGTTCTTC

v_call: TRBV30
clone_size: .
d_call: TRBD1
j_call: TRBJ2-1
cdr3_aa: CAWTQRAGGYTQFF
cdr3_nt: TGTGCCTGGACCCAAAGGGCAGGGGGTTATACCCAGTTCTTC

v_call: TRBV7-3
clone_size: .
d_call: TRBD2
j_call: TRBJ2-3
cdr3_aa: CASSLGTSGFTDTQYF
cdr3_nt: TGTGCCAGCAGTTTAGGGACTAGCGGATTCACAGATACGCAGTATTTT

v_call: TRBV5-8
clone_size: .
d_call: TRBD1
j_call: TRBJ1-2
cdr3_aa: CASSSLTGDGYGYTF
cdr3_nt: TGTGCCAGCAGCTCCCTGACAGGGGATGGCTATGGCTACACCTTC

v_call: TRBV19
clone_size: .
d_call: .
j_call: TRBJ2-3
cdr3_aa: CASTRQATRGVTDTQYF
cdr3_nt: TGTGCCAGTACCCGTCAAGCCACACGCGGAGTCACAGATACGCAGTATTTT

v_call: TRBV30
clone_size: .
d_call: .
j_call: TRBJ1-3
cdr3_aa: CAWQAGALSGNTIYF
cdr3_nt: TGTGCCTGGCAAGCAGGGGCTCTCTCTGGAAACACCATATATTTT

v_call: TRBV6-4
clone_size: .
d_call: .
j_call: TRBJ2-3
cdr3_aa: CASSDSVGSTDTQYF
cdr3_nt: TGTGCCAGCAGTGACTCTGTCGGGAGCACAGATACGCAGTATTTT

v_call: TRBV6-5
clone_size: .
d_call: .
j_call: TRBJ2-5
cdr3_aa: CASKKTYQETQYF
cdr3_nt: TGTGCCAGCAAAAAGACATACCAAGAGACCCAGTACTTC

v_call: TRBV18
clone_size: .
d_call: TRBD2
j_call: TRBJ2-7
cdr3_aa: CASSRRLAGEAEQYF
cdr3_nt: TGTGCCAGCTCGCGTAGACTAGCGGGAGAGGCCGAGCAGTACTTC

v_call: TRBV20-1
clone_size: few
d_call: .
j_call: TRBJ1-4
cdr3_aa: CSAIIREKLFF
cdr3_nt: TGCAGTGCTATTATCCGGGAAAAACTGTTTTTT

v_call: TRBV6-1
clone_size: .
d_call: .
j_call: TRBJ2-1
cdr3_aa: CASSEPHLYNEQFF
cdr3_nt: TGTGCCAGCAGTGAACCCCACCTATACAATGAGCAGTTCTTC

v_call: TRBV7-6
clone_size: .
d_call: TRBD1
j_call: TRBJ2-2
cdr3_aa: CASSLRAPGQGNTGELFF
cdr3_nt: TGTGCCAGCAGCTTAAGGGCCCCGGGACAGGGGAACACCGGGGAGCTGTTTTTT

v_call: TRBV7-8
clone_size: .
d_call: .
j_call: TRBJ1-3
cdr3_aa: CASSPSGGNTIYF
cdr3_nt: TGTGCCAGCAGCCCGAGTGGTGGAAACACCATATATTTT

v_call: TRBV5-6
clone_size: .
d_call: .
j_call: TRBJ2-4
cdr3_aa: CASSPEGGLLNIQYF
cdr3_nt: TGTGCCAGCAGCCCGGAGGGGGGGTTGCTAAACATTCAGTACTTC

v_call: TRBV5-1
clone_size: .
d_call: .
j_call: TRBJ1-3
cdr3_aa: CASSLAGARNTIYF
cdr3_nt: TGCGCCAGCAGCTTGGCAGGGGCTCGGAACACCATATATTTT

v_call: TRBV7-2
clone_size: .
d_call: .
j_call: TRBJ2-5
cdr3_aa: CASSYDREETQYF
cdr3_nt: TGTGCCAGCAGCTACGACAGAGAAGAGACCCAGTACTTC

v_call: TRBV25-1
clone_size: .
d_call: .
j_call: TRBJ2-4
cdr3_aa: CASRGEDIQYF
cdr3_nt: TGTGCCAGCAGAGGGGAGGACATTCAGTACTTC

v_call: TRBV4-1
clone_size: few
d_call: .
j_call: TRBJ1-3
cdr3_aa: CASSRAGLVLSGNTIYF
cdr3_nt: TGCGCCAGCAGCCGGGCAGGGTTAGTCCTCTCTGGAAACACCATATATTTT

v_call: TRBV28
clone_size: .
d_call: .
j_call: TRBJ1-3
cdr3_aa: CASSFAGQIFSGNTIYF
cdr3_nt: TGTGCCAGCAGTTTCGCAGGACAGATATTCTCTGGAAACACCATATATTTT

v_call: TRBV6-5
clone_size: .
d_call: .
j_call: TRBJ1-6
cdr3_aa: CASSMTGNSPLHF
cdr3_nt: TGTGCCAGCAGTATGACGGGGAATTCACCCCTCCACTTT

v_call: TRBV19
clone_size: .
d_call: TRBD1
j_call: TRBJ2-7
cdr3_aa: CASSFTTGGVYEQYF
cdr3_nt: TGTGCCAGTAGTTTCACAACAGGGGGCGTTTACGAGCAGTACTTC

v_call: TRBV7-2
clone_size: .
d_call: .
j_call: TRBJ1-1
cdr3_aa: CASSLGAGNTEAFF
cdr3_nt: TGTGCCAGCAGCTTAGGCGCGGGAAACACTGAAGCTTTCTTT

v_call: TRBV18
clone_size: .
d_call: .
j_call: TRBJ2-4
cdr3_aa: CASSPSDRAKNIQYF
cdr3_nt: TGTGCCAGCTCACCATCGGACAGAGCCAAAAACATTCAGTACTTC

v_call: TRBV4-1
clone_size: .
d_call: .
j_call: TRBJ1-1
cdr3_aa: CASSQDSALGTPIEAFF
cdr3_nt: TGCGCCAGCAGCCAAGATAGCGCGTTGGGGACACCCATTGAAGCTTTCTTT

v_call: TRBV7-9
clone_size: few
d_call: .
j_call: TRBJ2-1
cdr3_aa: CASSSNQGEQFF
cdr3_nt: TGTGCCAGCAGCTCCAATCAGGGTGAGCAGTTCTTC

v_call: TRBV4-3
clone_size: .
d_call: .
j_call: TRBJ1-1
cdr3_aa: CASSSNLAGPHEAFF
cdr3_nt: TGCGCCAGCAGCTCGAATCTGGCAGGGCCCCATGAAGCTTTCTTT

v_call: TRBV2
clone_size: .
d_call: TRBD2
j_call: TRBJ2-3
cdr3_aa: CASRLADFTDTQYF
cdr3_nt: TGTGCCAGCAGACTAGCGGACTTCACAGATACGCAGTATTTT

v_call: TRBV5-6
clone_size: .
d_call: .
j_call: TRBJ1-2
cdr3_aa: CASSIGQAYYGYTF
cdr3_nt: TGTGCCAGCAGCATCGGACAAGCCTACTATGGCTACACCTTC

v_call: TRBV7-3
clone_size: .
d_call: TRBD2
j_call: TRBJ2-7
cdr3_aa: CASSLKGGYEQYF
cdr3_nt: TGTGCCAGCTCTCTGAAGGGAGGGTACGAGCAGTACTTC

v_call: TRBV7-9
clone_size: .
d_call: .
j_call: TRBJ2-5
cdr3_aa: CASSWQGGVVTQYF
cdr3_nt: TGTGCCAGCAGCTGGCAGGGAGGAGTAGTGACCCAGTACTTC

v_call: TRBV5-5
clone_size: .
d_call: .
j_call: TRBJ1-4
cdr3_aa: CASSWEGRQVEKLFF
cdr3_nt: TGTGCCAGCAGCTGGGAGGGTAGGCAAGTTGAAAAACTGTTTTTT

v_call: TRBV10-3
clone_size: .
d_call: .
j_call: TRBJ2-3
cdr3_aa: CAISRGATDTQYF
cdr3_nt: TGTGCCATCAGCAGGGGGGCCACAGATACGCAGTATTTT